The T cell receptor (beta chain) under discussion was sequenced for a study of blood T cell repertoires in COVID-19. Background on the study: Material from acute and convalescent COVID-19 was sourced from the United States, Italy and Spain.

Seattle patients were enrolled during active infection and followed longitudinally. The V gene's germline CDR1 is MNHEY and CDR2 SVGAGI. V was trimmed by 10 bases and J by 4 bases, leaving 7 bases between them. The CDR3 is 10 residues long. Per the original methods: Amplification of reference gene primers was used by the study to estimate nucleated cell counts. Profiling relied on immunoSEQ multiplex PCR, and the TCRdb table lists in-frame clones only, not all of them. The V and J calls and clone size are taken from that table; D and trimming were inferred from the DNA. In the table there are 540,000 or so clones, around 90% of which are singletons.

Sequenced material: peripheral blood. The receptor was derived from a woman aged 45-60 years with COVID-19, enrolled during active disease. V is TRBV6-5 and J is TRBJ1-1; D gene unclear. The DNA for the CDR3 is TGTGCCACCTTGGCCACTGAAGCTTTCTTT. Translated, it gives CATLATEAFF.